Following are 21 T cell receptor beta chains from one sample sequenced in a study of tumor and adjacent non-tumor tissue in lung cancer. Three rounds of nested PCR, following a modified ARM-PCR protocol, produced the TCRbeta library. TCRdb redid the calling of the multiplex PCR reads with MiXCR, one entry per CDR3 protein. The sample lists 76,000 or so distinct CDR3 sequences, 55% to 70% occurring once. RNA was extracted from bulk tissue without any cell sorting. Material: lung tumor tissue. The receptors were sampled from a woman aged 70-85 years with non-small cell lung cancer.

This chain uses TRBV5-1 with TRBJ2-5, with TRBD1 as a possible D gene (6 bases). Trimming stripped 2 bases from V and 7 bases from J, with 18 bases between. The CDR3 runs to 15 residues. The germline CDR1 and CDR2 sequences are SGHRS and YFSETQ. The CDR3 DNA sequence: TGCGCCAGCAGCTTTGATAGCTCGCAAGGGGGGACCCAGTACTTC. Translating gives CASSFDSSQGGTQYF.

Comment on this clonotype: Compared with germline, one end of the junction differs, possibly owing to a read error. The rearrangement uses TRBV20-1 and TRBJ2-3, with 9 bases aligning to TRBD2. This CDR3 is 16 amino acids long. The germline gives CDR1 DFQATT, CDR2 SNEGSKA (reference sequence). This chain's CDR3 is CSASHRTSVYTDTQYF. CDR3 DNA: TGCAGTGCGTCACATCGGACTAGCGTTTACACAGATACGCAGTACTTT.

The chain couples TRBV7-9 to TRBJ1-2, with no clear D. The CDR3 sequence is 19 residues long. Germline lookup yields CDR1 SEHNR and CDR2 FQNEAQ (reference sequence). V lost 6 bases to trimming and J lost 5 bases, with 31 bases between them. CDR3 in amino acids: CASRPTGEDVAPALYGYTF. The CDR3 bases are TGTGCCAGCAGACCTACGGGAGAGGACGTTGCCCCCGCGTTATATGGCTACACCTTC.

As to this clonotype: This is likely a read error, given that the CDR3 carries no conserved phenylalanine or tryptophan at its end. The DNA is left out, because the CDR3 cannot be placed on it with certainty; the CDR3 is given as TCRdb lists it. This chain connects TRBV12-3 or TRBV12-4 to TRBJ1-4; the table's D call, TRBD1, was not checked against the DNA. The CDR3 is 14 amino acids long, termini counted. CDR3 sequence: CASSWTSANEKLSL.

The J gene is TRBJ2-2, the V gene TRBV11-2, with 10 bases aligning to TRBD1. The germline V gene encodes CDR1 SGHAT and CDR2 FQNNGV. The CDR3 extends over 16 amino acids. With V trimmed by 10 bases and J by 4 bases, 12 bases remained unmatched. The DNA for the CDR3 is TGTGCCAAGAGCTTGGGGACAGGGGCCCTCACCGGGGAGCTGTTTTTT. Translating it yields CAKSLGTGALTGELFF. The full variable domain, with the rest looked up from reference TRBV11-2 and TRBJ2-2, is EAGVAQSPRYKIIEKRQSVAFWCNPISGHATLYWYQQILGQGPKLLIQFQNNGVVDDSQLPKDRFSAERLKGVDSTLKIQPAKLEDSAVYLCAKSLGTGALTGELFFGEGSRLTVL.

Comment on this clonotype: Just one base apart from a much larger clone, this may be a read error. The rearrangement uses TRBV24-1 and TRBJ2-1, with D unresolved. This CDR3 is 15 amino acids long. Trimming cost V 3 bases and J 3 bases, with 11 bases left between them. Germline-derived CDR1 and CDR2 are KGHDR and SFDVKD. The CDR3 DNA reads TGTGCCACCAGTGATCGGTGGATTCGCTACAATGAGCAGTTCTTC. This codes for CATSDRWIRYNEQFF.

A note on this clonotype: No conserved phenylalanine or tryptophan ends this CDR3, so it is likely a read error. V gene TRBV5-1 combines with J gene TRBJ1-6; TRBD1 matches 12 bases. CDR3 size: 15 residues. CDR1 and CDR2 (germline): SGHRS, YFSETQ. This CDR3 is CASSPGQGANLPLHL. The CDR3 region has the DNA TGCGCCAGCAGCCCGGGACAGGGGGCAAATTTACCCCTCCACCTT.

This clonotype was counted only a few times. This CDR3 reads CAIGGGPFSGNEQFF. The DNA for the CDR3 is TGTGCCATTGGGGGGGGCCCCTTTTCGGGAAATGAGCAGTTCTTC. The J gene is TRBJ2-1, the V gene TRBV28, with D maybe TRBD2 (7 bases). With 10 bases removed from V and 7 bases from J, the gap between germline ends came to 23 bases. The CDR3 loop spans 15 amino acids. From germline, CDR1 is MDHEN and CDR2 SYDVKM.

Turning to this clonotype: Germline is not matched at one junction end, which may reflect a read error. The chain has TRBV6-2 or TRBV6-3 and TRBJ2-5; no clear D gene. This CDR3 is 14 amino acids long. Looked up from germline, CDR1 is MNHEY and CDR2 is SVGEGT. CDR3 sequence (DNA): TGTGCCAGCAGTTACGGTTTCTGGCAAGAGGCCCAGTACTTC. The encoded protein is CASSYGFWQEAQYF.

On this clonotype itself: One end of the junction does not line up with germline, which may come from a read error. The chain joins TRBV4-1 to TRBJ1-5, with D possibly being TRBD1 (6 bases). Germline V gene lookup returns CDR1 MGHRA and CDR2 YSYEKL. The CDR3 is 16 amino acids. CDR3 sequence: CAGSQESGDGNQPQHF. The CDR3 coding sequence is TGCGCCGGCAGCCAAGAGTCAGGGGACGGCAATCAGCCCCAACATTTT.

This chain links TRBV6-6 with TRBJ2-3, with 7 bases lining up with TRBD2. The CDR3 runs 14 residues. After removal of 8 bases from V and 1 base from J, the junction contained 6 bases not matched to a gene. Per germline, CDR1 MNHNY and CDR2 SVGAGI (reference sequence). The CDR3 region has the DNA TGTGCCAGCGGGAGGGGACTCGGCACAGATACGCAGTATTTT. Residues: CASGRGLGTDTQYF.

This clonotype has at least ten counts. The chain couples TRBV30 to TRBJ1-2, with TRBD1 as a possible D gene (6 bases). This CDR3 has 15 amino acids. V lost 3 bases and J 0 bases, leaving 14 bases between the germline ends. CDR1 GTSNPN and CDR2 SVGIG come from the germline V gene (reference sequence). The CDR3 DNA follows: TGTGCCTGGAGGAATAAGGGGGAGGCTAACTATGGCTACACCTTC. This sequence encodes CAWRNKGEANYGYTF.

Notes on this clonotype: A much larger clone sits a single nucleotide away, making a read error possible. The chain links TRBV7-8 to TRBJ2-3; 10 nucleotides align to TRBD2. The CDR3 totals 14 residues. Germline loops: CDR1 SGHVS, CDR2 FQNEAQ. CDR3 protein: CASRRTSGTDMQYF. CDR3 nucleotide sequence: TGTGCCAGCAGACGGACTAGCGGCACAGATATGCAGTATTTT.

This clonotype has ten or more counts. The rearrangement links TRBV30 to TRBJ1-2; possible D gene TRBD1, 6 bases. The CDR3 loop spans 15 amino acids. CDR1 is GTSNPN and CDR2 is SVGIG in the germline V gene (reference sequence). Trimming shortened V by 4 bases and J by 3 bases, and 18 bases separated the two germline ends. The CDR3 here is CAWIPRERGDYGYTF. The CDR3 DNA reads TGTGCCTGGATCCCTCGGGAAAGGGGGGACTATGGCTACACCTTC.

The chain employs TRBV4-2 and TRBJ2-3; D not resolved. This CDR3 is 14 amino acids long. Germline values: CDR1 LGHNA, CDR2 YNFKEQ. Trimming took 6 bases from V and 3 from J, leaving 13 bases between them. The CDR3 sequence is CASSFAPDTDTQYF. Written as DNA, the CDR3 is TGTGCCAGCAGTTTTGCTCCAGATACAGATACGCAGTATTTT.

Concerning this clonotype: It may be a read error: a sequence one base away is much more abundant. This chain links TRBV7-8 with TRBJ2-7, with D perhaps TRBD2 (5 bases). The length of the CDR3 is 12 residues. Germline CDR1 reads SGHVS; CDR2 reads FQNEAQ. CDR3 coding DNA: TGTACCAGCAGCTTAGGCACTAGCGAGCAGTACTTC. Translated: CTSSLGTSEQYF.

This clonotype was seen many times. The chain is built from TRBV28 and TRBJ1-6; TRBD1 is a possible D gene (5 bases). The CDR3 loop spans 16 amino acids. The germline V gene encodes CDR1 MDHEN and CDR2 SYDVKM. V dropped 6 bases and J dropped 8 bases, with 20 bases sitting between them. In nucleotides, the CDR3 is TGTGCCAGCAGCCCCCCCGGGGCAGGGCCTTATTCACCCCTCCACTTT. Its translation is CASSPPGAGPYSPLHF.

This clonotype was seen more than once but under ten times. The chain carries TRBV10-3 and TRBJ2-2; D gene unclear. Between the trimmed V and J ends, which lost 4 bases and 1 base, there was a span of 16 bases. The V gene's germline CDR1 is ENHRY and CDR2 SYGVKD. This CDR3 has 17 amino acids. CDR3 in DNA: TGTGCCATCAGTGGACGCGACCGAACCCAGAACACCGGGGAGCTGTTTTTT. Its translation: CAISGRDRTQNTGELFF.

A word on this clonotype: A read error may account for a junction end that differs from germline. This chain joins TRBV29-1 and TRBJ2-1; weak D call: TRBD2 (5 bases). Germline CDR1 SQVTM, CDR2 ANQGSEA. This CDR3 contains 12 residues. The chain's CDR3 is CGVEEAGNGQFF. CDR3 nucleotide sequence: TGCGGCGTTGAAGAGGCCGGGAATGGGCAGTTCTTC.

The chain has TRBV6-5 and TRBJ2-2, with 13 bases aligning to TRBD2. This CDR3 has 18 residues. V lost 8 bases to trimming and J lost 6 bases; unmatched junction nucleotides: 15. Germline CDR1 reads MNHEY; CDR2 reads SVGAGI. The CDR3 DNA is TGTGCCAGCCGTCACTCTTATTGGACTAGCGGGAGCTCCGGGGAGCTGTTTTTT. It encodes CASRHSYWTSGSSGELFF.

The chain joins TRBV12-5 to TRBJ2-5; either TRBD1 or TRBD2 may fit D (6 bases each). CDR1 and CDR2 from the germline V gene are LGHNT and FRNRAP. Trimming pared 1 base from V and 5 bases from J, leaving 11 bases between. This CDR3 contains 14 residues. CDR3 nucleotides: TGTGCTAGTGGTTTGGGGGGGGCGTATGAGACCCAGTACTTC. This gives the protein CASGLGGAYETQYF. Using reference TRBV12-5 and TRBJ2-5 for the parts outside the CDR3, the full variable domain is DARVTQTPRHKVTEMGQEVTMRCQPILGHNTVFWYRQTMMQGLELLAYFRNRAPLDDSGMPKDRFSAEMPDATLATLKIQPSEPRDSAVYFCASGLGGAYETQYFGPGTRLLVL.